The 29 T cell receptor beta chains in this list originate from one sample, sequenced in a study of CD8 T cells in Susac syndrome (dated by TCRdb to the late 2010s). The library relied on the immunoSEQ multiplex PCR assay. RNA was extracted using the RNeasy kit, and roughly 0.45 to 1 microgram was reverse transcribed with random hexamers. The raw public data were reprocessed by TCRdb itself: fastp quality trimming at Q25, MiXCR clonotype calling, in-frame beta chains only. When rows share a CDR3 protein, they turn into one entry using the most common DNA and genes. A total of about 150,000 distinct CDR3 sequences appear in this sample, 95% of them only once. About 0.08% of the sample lies in the top ten. Sequences were obtained from CD4+ T cells from PBMCs. The origin of the receptors is a human donor with Susac syndrome.

V and J are TRBV20-1 and TRBJ2-5; D tentatively reads TRBD1 or TRBD2 (6 bases each). This CDR3 has 15 residues. The germline gives CDR1 DFQATT, CDR2 SNEGSKA (reference sequence). V was cut by 2 bases and J by 5 bases, with 18 bases left in between. CDR3 residues: CSARNGGGGGETQYF. The CDR3 nucleotides read TGCAGTGCTAGAAACGGGGGCGGCGGTGGGGAGACCCAGTACTTC.

The chain combines TRBV3-1 with TRBJ1-4, with D perhaps matching TRBD1 (5 bases). V was shortened by 4 bases and J by 4 bases, with 16 bases between the two germline ends. Germline V lookup: CDR1 LGHDT, CDR2 YNNKEL (reference sequence). The CDR3 covers 16 residues. The CDR3 DNA follows: TGTGCCAGCAGCCCTTCCACGGGGGGATATAATGAAAAACTGTTTTTT. Its protein product is CASSPSTGGYNEKLFF.

The V gene is TRBV29-1, the J gene TRBJ2-2; D is undetermined. V dropped 0 bases and J dropped 7 bases, with 6 bases sitting between them. Germline V CDR1 and CDR2: SQVTM, ANQGSEA. CDR3 size: 12 residues. The CDR3 DNA sequence: TGCAGCGTTGAAGATTCCAGCGGGGAGCTGTTTTTT. Encoded protein: CSVEDSSGELFF.

The rearrangement links TRBV29-1 to TRBJ2-3; D remains unclear. With 7 bases removed from V and 2 bases from J, the gap between germline ends came to 7 bases. The CDR3 sequence is 11 residues long. Germline CDR1 SQVTM, CDR2 ANQGSEA. The CDR3 reads CSAADTDTQYF. The CDR3 nucleotides are TGCAGCGCGGCCGACACAGATACGCAGTATTTT.

This sequence joins TRBV5-1 and TRBJ1-2; D unclear. V was cut by 1 base and J by 8 bases, with 12 bases left in between. This CDR3 contains 13 residues. Germline V lookup: CDR1 SGHRS, CDR2 YFSETQ. Here the CDR3 DNA reads TGCGCCAGCAGCTTGTTGTTAGAGGGAGGCTACACCTTC. It yields the protein CASSLLLEGGYTF.

The V gene is TRBV20-1, the J gene TRBJ2-6; D may correspond to TRBD1 or TRBD2 (5 bases each). This CDR3 region has 14 residues. CDR1 and CDR2 (germline): DFQATT, SNEGSKA (reference sequence). Trimming shortened V by 3 bases and J by 0 bases, and 6 bases separated the two germline ends. In DNA, the CDR3 is TGCAGTGCTAGCGGGACCTCTGGGGCCAACGTCCTGACTTTC. Its translation: CSASGTSGANVLTF.

The chain combines TRBV7-6 with TRBJ2-1, with 11 nucleotides matching TRBD2. This CDR3 comprises 15 residues. V trimming: 3 bases; J trimming: 3 bases; junction bases outside the gene matches: 1. Germline V gives CDR1 SGHVS, CDR2 FNYEAQ. The CDR3 spells CASSFTSGSYNEQFF. The DNA of the CDR3 is TGTGCCAGCAGCTTTACTAGCGGGAGCTACAATGAGCAGTTCTTC.

This clonotype was picked up a small number of times. This chain uses TRBV2 with TRBJ2-3; the D is unclear. The V gene lost 5 bases and the J gene lost 2 bases, with 8 bases spanning the gap. This CDR3 is built from 13 residues. Germline-derived CDR1 and CDR2 are SNHLY and FYNNEI. The CDR3 reads CASSRTYTDTQYF. CDR3 bases: TGTGCCAGCAGTCGGACCTACACAGATACGCAGTATTTT.

V is TRBV15 and J is TRBJ2-6, with 7 bases matching TRBD1. V dropped 0 bases and J dropped 1; count of bases not matched to a gene: 6. The CDR3 runs to 18 residues. Germline CDR1 LNHNV, CDR2 YYDKDF (reference sequence). The CDR3 DNA sequence: TGTGCCACCAGCAGAGACGGAGCCAGGGGGTCTGGGGCCAACGTCCTGACTTTC. Encoded protein: CATSRDGARGSGANVLTF.

The rearrangement joins TRBV6-1 to TRBJ2-6; D gene uncertain. The CDR3 covers 17 residues. V was pared by 3 bases and J by 4 bases, with 16 bases between. Germline V gene lookup returns CDR1 MNHNS and CDR2 SASEGT. The CDR3 reads CASSDRGLVDGANVLTF. The CDR3 DNA follows: TGTGCCAGCAGTGATAGAGGTCTCGTAGACGGGGCCAACGTCCTGACTTTC.

The chain combines TRBV4-1 with TRBJ2-3; the D gene is possibly TRBD2 (5 bases). The CDR3 loop spans 14 amino acids. V was clipped by 4 bases and J by 3 bases, with 11 bases between them. Germline V CDR1 and CDR2: MGHRA, YSYEKL. The CDR3 DNA sequence: TGCGCCAGCAGCCTAGATGAGGGTACAGATACGCAGTATTTT. Protein sequence: CASSLDEGTDTQYF.

The chain couples TRBV28 to TRBJ2-3; D possibly corresponds to TRBD2 (6 bases). Germline CDR1 is MDHEN and CDR2 is SYDVKM. The CDR3 extends over 14 amino acids. V shed 10 bases and J shed 5 bases, with 19 bases lying between them. The CDR3 DNA follows: TGTGCCATCCTAACCACTAGCCGGGGAGATACGCAGTATTTT. Its protein product is CAILTTSRGDTQYF.

CDR3 loop: CAISAELRLDIQYF. CDR3 nucleotides: TGTGCCATCAGTGCGGAGTTGCGCCTCGACATTCAGTACTTC. The V gene is TRBV10-3, the J gene TRBJ2-4; D ambiguous. The V gene's germline CDR1 is ENHRY and CDR2 SYGVKD. The CDR3 sequence is 14 residues long. V lost 4 bases to trimming and J lost 8 bases, with 15 bases between them.

In this sample, this clonotype turned up once. This chain connects TRBV7-9 to TRBJ2-1; a possible D gene is TRBD2 (5 bases). Trimming took off 1 base at V and 3 bases at J, with 10 bases between the two ends. The CDR3 is made up of 15 amino acids. Per the germline V gene, CDR1 is SEHNR and CDR2 is FQNEAQ (reference sequence). CDR3 in amino acids: CASSLGGENYNEQFF. CDR3 in DNA: TGTGCCAGCAGCTTAGGGGGAGAGAACTACAATGAGCAGTTCTTC. Looking up the rest from reference TRBV7-9 and TRBJ2-1 gives the full variable domain: DTGVSQNPRHKITKRGQNVTFRCDPISEHNRLYWYRQTLGQGPEFLTYFQNEAQLEKSRLLSDRFSAERPKGSFSTLEIQRTEQGDSAMYLCASSLGGENYNEQFFGPGTRLTVL.

The V and J genes are TRBV23-1 and TRBJ2-3, with 12 bases matching TRBD2. TRBV23-1 is marked as an open reading frame, function uncertain. V shed 7 bases, J shed 0 bases, and the junction held 11 bases outside the gene matches. CDR3 length: 18 residues. The CDR3 loop reads CASKTSGGHKGSTDTQYF. CDR3 bases: TGCGCCAGCAAGACTAGCGGGGGCCATAAAGGGAGCACAGATACGCAGTATTTT.

The V gene is TRBV30, the J gene TRBJ2-5, with D possibly being TRBD1 or TRBD2 (5 bases each). This CDR3 is built from 11 residues. Per germline, CDR1 GTSNPN and CDR2 SVGIG (reference sequence). The V end lost 4 bases, the J end lost 13 bases, and 16 bases lay between the germline ends. The CDR3 nucleotides read TGTGCCTGGACGGCCCGGGACCTGGGGTACTTC. Its translation: CAWTARDLGYF.

V is TRBV4-1 and J is TRBJ2-2, with a tentative D call TRBD2 (7 bases). Per germline, CDR1 MGHRA and CDR2 YSYEKL. Trimming took off 1 base at V and 6 bases at J, with 12 bases between the two ends. CDR3 length: 15 amino acids. In DNA form, the CDR3 reads TGCGCCAGCAGCCAAGCGGGGGGCAAGTCCGGGGAGCTGTTTTTT. It translates to CASSQAGGKSGELFF.

The chain couples TRBV4-2 to TRBJ2-1; 16 nucleotides line up with TRBD2. Germline trimming cut 2 bases from V and 8 bases from J; bases unmatched to any gene: 9. The CDR3 loop spans 18 amino acids. Germline V lookup: CDR1 LGHNA, CDR2 YNFKEQ. CDR3 protein: CASSQSGTSGRAWDEQFF. In DNA form, the CDR3 reads TGTGCCAGCAGCCAATCCGGGACTAGCGGGAGGGCCTGGGATGAGCAGTTCTTC.

The chain couples TRBV20-1 to TRBJ2-1, with D possibly called TRBD1 or TRBD2 (7 bases each). With 1 base removed from V and 0 bases from J, the gap between germline ends came to 19 bases. CDR1 and CDR2 (germline): DFQATT, SNEGSKA (reference sequence). This CDR3 comprises 18 residues. CDR3 loop: CSARVWGGQQVSYNEQFF. The DNA for the CDR3 is TGCAGTGCTAGAGTCTGGGGGGGACAGCAAGTCTCCTACAATGAGCAGTTCTTC.

The chain has TRBV7-6 and TRBJ2-3; 9 nucleotides agree with TRBD2. The CDR3 totals 16 residues. Unmatched junction bases numbered 11, after V lost 2 bases and J lost 8 bases. Germline V gene sequence: CDR1 SGHVS, CDR2 FNYEAQ. As DNA, the CDR3 is TGTGCCAGCAGCTTACAGCCTAGCGGGGCGGGTATTACGCAGTATTTT. Translating it yields CASSLQPSGAGITQYF.

J is TRBJ2-5 and V is TRBV6-4; perhaps TRBD2 as D (5 bases). This CDR3 is built from 18 residues. Germline values: CDR1 MRHNA, CDR2 SNTAGT. Deletions cut 0 bases from V and 0 bases from J, with 17 bases between. This CDR3 reads CASSDSHQRYSHQETQYF. The CDR3 region has the DNA TGTGCCAGCAGTGACTCCCACCAGCGGTACTCCCACCAAGAGACCCAGTACTTC.

This chain connects TRBV29-1 to TRBJ1-2, with D tentatively TRBD1 (6 bases). CDR1 and CDR2 (germline): SQVTM, ANQGSEA. V lost 7 bases and J lost 5, with 8 bases in between. The CDR3 is 10 residues long. Here the CDR3 reads CSDGQYGYTF. DNA of the CDR3: TGCAGCGACGGACAGTATGGCTACACCTTC.

The chain carries TRBV7-2 and TRBJ1-2; D is unclear. V lost 3 bases and J lost 0, with 8 bases in between. The CDR3 is 14 amino acids. The V gene's germline CDR1 is SGHTA and CDR2 FQGNSA. CDR3 residues: CASSLTPSNYGYTF. The CDR3 nucleotides are TGTGCCAGCAGCTTGACCCCTTCTAACTATGGCTACACCTTC.

The chain joins TRBV12-3 or TRBV12-4 to TRBJ2-1; tentatively, D is TRBD2 (5 bases). Trimming took off 7 bases at V and 9 bases at J, with 7 bases between the two ends. This CDR3 is built from 10 residues. The CDR3 DNA reads as TGTGCCAGCACGGGGTCTGAGCAGTTCTTC. Residues: CASTGSEQFF.

A single count supports this clonotype. The chain uses TRBV12-3 or TRBV12-4 and TRBJ2-1; TRBD1 might be the D (5 bases). There are 13 residues in the CDR3. Trimming shortened V by 3 bases and J by 5 bases, and 8 bases separated the two germline ends. The CDR3 coding sequence is TGTGCCAGCAGTTTTAGCAGGGACAATGAGCAGTTCTTC. This sequence encodes CASSFSRDNEQFF.

The chain joins TRBV6-5 to TRBJ2-3, with D uncertain. Germline V gene sequence: CDR1 MNHEY, CDR2 SVGAGI. The CDR3 is 13 residues long. V was shortened by 2 bases and J by 2 bases, with 5 bases between the two germline ends. CDR3 nucleotide sequence: TGTGCCAGCAGTTACGGTCACACAGATACGCAGTATTTT. Translating gives CASSYGHTDTQYF.

The chain combines TRBV28 with TRBJ1-1; D gene ambiguous. Per germline, CDR1 MDHEN and CDR2 SYDVKM. CDR3 length: 12 residues. With 3 bases removed from V and 4 bases from J, the gap between germline ends came to 6 bases. The chain's CDR3 is CASSLTATEAFF. The DNA for the CDR3 is TGTGCCAGCAGTTTGACGGCCACTGAAGCTTTCTTT. Variable domain in full (rest from reference TRBV28 and TRBJ1-1): DVKVTQSSRYLVKRTGEKVFLECVQDMDHENMFWYRQDPGLGLRLIYFSYDVKMKEKGDIPEGYSVSREKKERFSLILESASTNQTSMYLCASSLTATEAFFGQGTRLTVV.

The rearrangement links TRBV20-1 to TRBJ1-4; 10 nucleotides agree with TRBD1. The CDR3 runs to 13 residues. Trimming cost V 5 bases and J 11 bases; bases outside gene matches: 8. Germline V gene sequence: CDR1 DFQATT, CDR2 SNEGSKA (reference sequence). DNA of the CDR3: TGCAGTGCTTCGCCCCGGGGACAGGGGAAACTGTTTTTT. Translation gives CSASPRGQGKLFF.

V gene TRBV7-9 combines with J gene TRBJ2-1; the D gene is possibly TRBD1 (6 bases). This CDR3 has 14 amino acids. Germline CDR1 is SEHNR and CDR2 is FQNEAQ (reference sequence). Trimming took off 4 bases at V and 5 bases at J, with 12 bases between the two ends. CDR3: CASSSTGPHNEQFF. DNA for the CDR3: TGTGCCAGCAGCTCCACAGGGCCGCACAATGAGCAGTTCTTC.